The sequence of this TCR beta chain was determined in a study of cytomegalovirus exposure and HLA in healthy donors (dated by TCRdb to 2017 to 2019). At the level of the whole study: An earlier analysis of several hundred of the donors reported about 290 Gb of sequence data and 117 million unique TCR beta sequences from 150 million to 200 million T cells. The study aimed to test whether cataloging public T cell receptors could reveal signatures of past pathogen exposure. A later analysis re-examined previously published TCR beta repertoires from 610 or so donors and added high-resolution HLA genotyping to investigate patterns of TCR occurrence. About 5 DR-DQ haplotypes were handled as single units for association and clustering, since linkage in the cohort was strong. Both class I and class II loci were covered by HLA typing, at four-digit resolution. Roughly 290 gigabases of sequencing data and 70 million to 100 million unique TCR sequences made up an early release that covered several hundred HLA-typed donors. Among over 350 genotyped donors of the cohort, an average of approximately 240,000 unique TCR beta nucleotide sequences were sequenced per donor, around 20% of them non-productive. Of the 350 to 400 genotyped donors, 81% fell in the genetic ancestry cluster associated with self-reported Caucasian donors. The later analysis used no new phenotypic data to find candidate immune exposures, relying instead on TCR beta sequences and their occurrence across donors. The T cell repertoires of around 730 subjects were profiled by immunosequencing and related to cytomegalovirus serostatus. Donor age, sex, ethnicity and CMV serostatus were compiled together with the repertoire data. The number of donors typed differed by locus, with 629-630 for A, B, C, DRB1 and DQB1, approximately 500 for DQA1, 600 to 610 for DPA1, and under 490 for DPB1. The study combined high-throughput TCR immunosequencing, statistical association of individual TCRs with disease status, and machine learning to predict cytomegalovirus infection status. Every discovery cohort repertoire had been produced on one sequencing platform. Along with the roughly 710-subject first cohort, a separate validation cohort of over a hundred different subjects was used. Genome-wide SNP genotypes for about 55% of the roughly 670 donors were used in a later genetic analysis, which treated that subset as a discovery cohort. An earlier analysis of 587 of the donors used high-throughput TCR beta sequencing to judge whether each TCR beta V gene segment behaved as functional or pseudogenic. Overall study outcomes, separate from this receptor: In a later analysis, several top co-occurrence clusters were reported to appear linked to parvovirus B19, influenza, CMV and Epstein-Barr virus. Immune exposure information for the cohort was limited to CMV serostatus. A later analysis associated 15,000 to 20,000 TCR beta sequences with specific HLA alleles at a false discovery rate of 0.05. Most TCR sequences were seen in very few donors, while some public TCRs were found in many individuals. An association between a missense DCLRE1C variant and V-gene and J-gene trimming of TCR beta chains was found in a later genetic analysis and replicated in an independent cohort. A later genetic analysis reported fewer N-insertions in productive TCRs among donors in an Asian-associated ancestry cluster than the approximately 700-donor mean. Because HLA typing was missing for some donors at each locus, association tests included only the typed subset. In a later analysis, HLA-associated TCR beta chains showed more clonal expansion and lower generation probabilities than non-associated chains that were equally common. Broadly in line with IMGT annotations, most TCR beta V segments showed up in productive rearrangements about 87% or about 30% of the time in an earlier analysis of approximately 640 of the donors. This cohort had only TCR beta chains sequenced, and the lack of alpha or paired-chain data limited which features could be detected. In vitro tests confirmed that a few of the cytomegalovirus-associated TCR beta chains recognize cytomegalovirus antigens. Some IMGT-functional V segments, including TRBV6-2 and TRBV6-3, could not be told apart with the 87-base-pair reads, so those segments were excluded. In a later analysis, most CMV-associated TCR beta chains were found to appear HLA-restricted, with HLA associations seemingly driven largely by CMV exposure. The earlier analysis of 450 to 700 of the donors excluded 15 to 20 rarely observed V segments, including chromosome 9 orphons, because counts were too low. In the study, 150 to 200 TCR beta chains were listed as associated with cytomegalovirus. A further reported finding was that TCR beta sequences accurately predicted the HLA-A and HLA-B alleles for most subjects in the first cohort. The classifier was reported to diagnose cytomegalovirus status with high specificity and sensitivity in both the original cohort and the validation cohort. A later analysis found that TCR association rates varied across HLA loci, with DRB1 alleles showing the most associated TCRs and HLA-C alleles the fewest. Sequencing depth was assumed to be roughly uniform across donors in the presence/absence analyses, though that assumption may not hold. Correlated functional status among segregating V segments might reflect linkage disequilibrium, but an unknown experimental factor could not be ruled out. When HLA alleles, especially DR and DQ, strongly co-occurred, attributing TCR associations to individual alleles was difficult. The authors suggested that the approach could potentially be generalized to other disease states and immunological phenotypes. A cluster of highly shared sequence variants was judged likely to be a technical artifact of the sequencing pipeline.

Looking up the germline V gene yields CDR1 SGHTA and CDR2 FQGNSA. V and J lose 5 bases and 5 bases, and a span of 15 bases separates them. From cysteine to phenylalanine, the CDR3 is 15 amino acids long. Of all the DNA, just the CDR3 is kept, 45 bases in frame from base 1. The method behind the library was the immunoSEQ multiplex PCR assay. For the multiplex PCR, a mixture combining 60 forward primers for TCR Vbeta segments and 13 reverse primers for TCR Jbeta segments was used. The CDR3 region of rearranged TCR beta genes was amplified from genomic DNA with a multiplex PCR assay. Amplified TCR beta libraries were sequenced as 87-base-pair reads on the Illumina HiSeq System. The authors processed their data as follows. A later analysis counted some 74 million unique TCR beta chains across the approximately 700 repertoires, and some 12 million of these chains were shared by at least two donors. Raw reads were error-corrected and collapsed into unique sequences with a nearest-neighbor algorithm that merged closely related sequences to remove PCR and sequencing errors. CDR3 sequences were aligned to IMGT reference sequences to assign V, D and J gene segments. For a sequence to be retained, a match of at least six nucleotides to both a V gene segment and a J gene segment was required. Rearrangements were classified as productive when the CDR3 lacked stop codons and remained in frame with V and J, and all other rearrangements were classified as non-productive. Following IMGT convention, CDR3 was defined as the stretch from the second conserved V-encoded cysteine to the conserved J-encoded phenylalanine. The earlier analysis of approximately 590 of the donors excluded any sequence lacking an unambiguous match to a single V gene segment. An earlier analysis of approximately 590 of the donors called V segments functional above 56.7% productive rearrangements and segregating when the between-donor standard deviation exceeded 5%. A statistical classification framework was built for diagnosing cytomegalovirus status from the catalog of TCR beta chain sequences. In a later analysis, V and J genes were assigned by comparing TCR nucleotide sequences against IMGT/GENE-DB human TR gene sequences. In a later analysis, CDR3 sequences and most-parsimonious VDJ recombination scenarios were assigned using the TCRdist pipeline. In a later analysis, each TCR beta chain was defined by its CDR3 amino acid sequence together with its V-gene family, and reads without a unique V-gene family were excluded. To address suspected cross-contamination and a sequencing artifact, a later analysis removed roughly 640 highly shared, low-generation-probability nucleotide sequences. A later analysis calculated a clonal expansion index for each public chain from normalized within-repertoire ranks of inferred template counts. Generation probabilities in a later analysis came from a VDJ recombination model fitted to out-of-frame rearrangements, and those results were checked against IGoR. In a later analysis, hypergeometric tests were used to score TCR-TCR, TCR-HLA and TCR-CMV co-occurrence, with a repertoire-size bias correction applied to TCR pairs. In a later analysis, false discovery rates were estimated by permuting HLA or CMV assignments 20 times. In a later analysis, co-occurring TCRs were grouped using DBSCAN, and TCRdist sequence similarity was added for clustering within HLA-allele-positive subsets. Repertoires with fewer than 30,000 or more than 120,000 public chains were left out of co-occurrence clustering, as were about 5 repertoires with anomalous nucleotide sharing. The clones in this table, taken by TCRdb from immuneACCESS, are in-frame only. Not every clone is retained; where verified, under half of the shortfall comes from an unresolved V gene, and the cause of the rest is unknown. The V and J calls and clone size come from that table; D and trimming were worked out from the DNA. The sample table shows some 110,000 clones, and around 71% are seen once. The ten largest clones represent about 0.8% of the sample.

The cohort consisted of 600 to 700 healthy bone marrow donors. At the time of sampling, every cohort member was nominally healthy, though immune exposures that went unrecorded were likely present. The donor tested CMV seronegative, placing the donor among the 350 to 400 seronegative members of the cohort. Every donor gave a peripheral blood sample, and the peripheral blood mononuclear cells from that sample were used for TCR beta sequencing. Genomic DNA extraction from the blood cell samples was performed with the Qiagen DNeasy Blood Extraction Kit. On this clone itself: It lacks a known antigen. No per-base quality is available; no much larger clone lies one base away.

The sequence links TRBV7-2 to TRBJ1-4; perhaps TRBD1 is the D gene, with 5 bases matching. Specimen: PBMCs. The clonotype originates from a boy between 10 and 17 years old in good health and CMV-seronegative. The CDR3 sequence is CASSPPPGQNEKLFF. The sequenced DNA: TGTGCCAGCAGCCCCCCCCCAGGGCAAAATGAAAAACTGTTTTTT. Here the CDR3 is joined to the reference TRBV7-2 and TRBJ1-4 genes, and the full variable domain is: GAGVSQSPSNKVTEKGKDVELRCDPISGHTALYWYRQSLGQGLEFLIYFQGNSAPDKSGLPSDRFSAERTGGSVSTLTIQRTQQEDSAVYLCASSPPPGQNEKLFFGSGTQLSVL.